The 22 T cell receptor beta chains below all came from one sample that was sequenced in a study of CD8+ T cells in alopecia areata. Sequencing templates came from extracted RNA that was reverse transcribed into cDNA. Libraries were prepared by immunoSEQ multiplex PCR; TCRdb keeps only in-frame clonotypes and omits some of them. Observed in the sample are 200,000 to 300,000 clones, none of them singletons. The sorting of pooled cutaneous lymph node cells relied on CD4, CD8alpha, NKG2D, NKG2ACE and other markers. Sequenced input: CD4+ T cells sorted from a lymph node. The source of these receptors is a C3H/HeJ mouse with alopecia areata. The strain's MHC haplotype is H2-k.

The table lists this clone with a few counts. The listed genes are named as in mouse. The read halts 4 residues ahead of the CDR3 end, with the missing end drawn from the germline J gene. The chain is built from TRBV13-1 and TRBJ2-7; TRBD2 aligns across 9 bases. V shed 3 bases, J shed 2 bases, and the junction held 6 bases outside the gene matches. The germline V gene encodes CDR1 NSHNY and CDR2 SYGAGN. The CDR3 loop spans 15 amino acids. The part of the CDR3 DNA that was read is TGTGCCAGCAGTGGCTCGAGACTGGGGGCCTAT. Its translation is CASSGSRLGAY. The entire CDR3 protein is CASSGSRLGAYEQYF.

This clone occurred a few times. These gene names are mouse names. Read data end 4 residues before the CDR3 end; the end is taken from the germline J gene. This sample also contains other DNA sequences that code for the same CDR3. The J gene is TRBJ2-1, the V gene TRBV31; 8 bases match TRBD2. There are 14 residues in the CDR3. Germline V gene lookup returns CDR1 GKSSPN and CDR2 SITVG. The CDR3 reads CAWSPGGAGAEQFF. The CDR3 DNA, read in part, is TGTGCCTGGAGTCCCGGGGGGGCGGGGGCT.

The table lists this clone with a few counts. The gene names given are mouse names. The read comes to an end 4 residues before the CDR3 does, leaving the germline J gene to fill in the end. V usage is TRBV1 and J usage is TRBJ1-1; D is possibly TRBD1 (5 bases). The CDR3 runs to 13 residues. Germline V gene data show CDR1 as NSQYPW and CDR2 as LRSPGD (reference sequence). The CDR3: CTCSAELGGEVFF. The CDR3 bases that were read are TGCACCTGCAGTGCAGAGCTGGGGGGA.

Comment on this clone: Gene names are the mouse ones. The read finishes 4 residues shy of the CDR3 end, and the germline J gene is used to complete it. The sample contains more than one DNA sequence encoding this CDR3. The chain links TRBV31 to TRBJ1-2; D may be TRBD1 (6 bases). The CDR3 has 14 residues. The germline CDR1 and CDR2 sequences are GKSSPN and SITVG. The V end lost 1 base, the J end lost 0 bases, and 9 bases lay between the germline ends. The DNA read from the CDR3 is TGTGCCTGGAGTCCGGACAGTGCAAACTCC. The encoded protein is CAWSPDSANS. The entire CDR3 sequence reads CAWSPDSANSDYTF.

Notes on this clone: The germline and genes are mouse ones. The read gets to within 4 residues of the CDR3 end, and the germline J gene fills in the rest. The chain employs TRBV5 and TRBJ2-2, with TRBD1 matching over 9 bases. Per the germline V gene, CDR1 is LGHNA and CDR2 is YNLKQL (reference sequence). J lost 4 bases, V lost 3 bases, and 6 bases had no gene match. CDR3 length: 16 amino acids. CDR3 sequence reads: CASSQGTGRGTGQLYF. Incomplete CDR3 DNA: TGTGCCAGCAGCCAGGGGACAGGGAGGGGCACCGGG.

In regard to this clone: The gene symbols are mouse symbols. The read finishes 4 residues shy of the CDR3 end, and the germline J gene is used to complete it. This rearrangement joins TRBV19 to TRBJ2-3; 10 bases agree with TRBD1. CDR3 length equals 14 residues. The V gene end was trimmed by 4 bases and the J gene end by 4 bases; junction bases not matched to a gene: 3. CDR1 is FNHDT, CDR2 SITEND, per germline (reference sequence). The CDR3 loop reads CASSPGQGSETLYF. The sequenced CDR3 bases are TGTGCCAGCAGTCCGGGACAGGGGTCAGAA.

This clone was seen more than once but under ten times. The gene symbols are mouse symbols. The CDR3 end falls 4 residues outside the read, so it is completed with the germline J gene. This specimen includes other DNA sequences encoding the same CDR3. The rearrangement joins TRBV1 to TRBJ2-5; possible D gene TRBD2, 5 bases. The CDR3 is 14 residues long. The V gene lost 0 bases and the J gene lost 3 bases, with 7 bases spanning the gap. Per germline, CDR1 NSQYPW and CDR2 LRSPGD (reference sequence). The CDR3: CTCSADGEQDTQYF. The sequenced CDR3 bases are TGCACCTGCAGTGCAGATGGGGAGCAAGAC.

In the case of this clone: Gene names are the mouse ones. Read coverage stops 4 residues before the CDR3 terminus; the germline J gene supplies the remainder. J is TRBJ2-4 and V is TRBV1; TRBD2 aligns across 8 bases. This CDR3 is built from 16 residues. Germline CDR1 NSQYPW, CDR2 LRSPGD (reference sequence). V shed 0 bases, J shed 0 bases, and the junction held 2 bases outside the gene matches. The CDR3 bases that were read are TGCACCTGCAGTGCAGATGGGGGGGGTAGTCAAAAC. Translated, it gives CTCSADGGGSQN. The full-length CDR3 reads as CTCSADGGGSQNTLYF.

Worth noting for this clone: The genes and germline here are from mouse. The CDR3 end falls 4 residues outside the read, so it is completed with the germline J gene. The rearrangement links TRBV19 to TRBJ2-7, with D tentatively TRBD1 (6 bases). The CDR3 runs to 14 residues. Germline lookup yields CDR1 FNHDT and CDR2 SITEND (reference sequence). This chain's CDR3 is CASSPRTEIYEQYF. Partial CDR3 DNA: TGTGCCAGCAGTCCCCGGACAGAAATTTAT. The full variable domain, with the rest looked up from reference TRBV19 and TRBJ2-7, is GGIITQTPKFLIGQEGQKLTLKCQQNFNHDTMYWYRQDSGKGLRLIYYSITENDLQKGDLSEGYDASREKKSSFSLTVTSAQKNEMAVFLCASSPRTEIYEQYFGPGTRLTVL.

A remark on this clone: All gene names here are mouse names. The CDR3 end lies 3 residues beyond the end of the read and is filled in from the germline J gene. The chain links TRBV5 to TRBJ1-6, with TRBD1 matching over 7 bases. TRBJ1-6 qualifies as an ORF whose function is uncertain. Germline CDR1 is LGHNA and CDR2 is YNLKQL (reference sequence). V trimming: 4 bases; J trimming: 5 bases; junction bases outside the gene matches: 8. This CDR3 is 16 amino acids long. CDR3 in amino acids: CASSPSSGTDNSPLYF. CDR3 bases read: TGTGCCAGCAGCCCCTCCTCCGGGACAGATAATTCGCCC.

To note about this clone: Germline and genes: mouse. With the read ending 4 residues before the CDR3 end, the germline J gene is used to fill in that end. Additional DNA sequences in this sample encode the identical CDR3. The chain combines TRBV31 with TRBJ1-2; 7 bases fit TRBD1. Germline CDR1 and CDR2: GKSSPN and SITVG. Germline trimming cut 1 base from V and 0 bases from J; bases unmatched to any gene: 2. The CDR3 is made up of 14 amino acids. The CDR3 loop is CAWSRGQANSDYTF. The part of the CDR3 DNA that was read is TGTGCCTGGAGTCGAGGACAGGCAAACTCC.

Turning to this clone: Genes here carry mouse names. The read ends 4 residues shy of where the CDR3 ends; the end is completed using the germline J gene. This rearrangement joins TRBV13-2 to TRBJ2-5; 8 bases are shared with TRBD2. J lost 3 bases, V lost 0 bases, and 3 bases had no gene match. Germline V gene sequence: CDR1 NNHNN, CDR2 SYGAGS (reference sequence). CDR3 length: 15 amino acids. This CDR3 reads CASGDGGGAQDTQYF. CDR3 DNA (partial): TGTGCCAGCGGTGATGGAGGGGGGGCTCAAGAC.

This clone appeared a few times. The gene names here belong to mouse. The sequenced fragment ends 4 residues before the CDR3 boundary, so the rest is inferred from the germline J gene. The chain employs TRBV12-1 and TRBJ2-5; 10 bases map to TRBD1. CDR1 and CDR2 from the germline V gene are SGHSN and HYEKVE. This CDR3 spans 15 amino acids. V lost 4 bases, J lost 3 bases, and 6 bases stayed unmatched. CDR3 DNA (partial): TGTGCCAGCTCACCCGGGACAGGGGATCAAGAC. Its protein is CASSPGTGDQD. The CDR3, in full, reads CASSPGTGDQDTQYF.

This clone has a handful of counts. The gene names given are mouse names. Read coverage stops 4 residues before the CDR3 terminus; the germline J gene supplies the remainder. V usage is TRBV21 and J usage is TRBJ1-2; 7 nucleotides agree with TRBD1. TRBV21 is placed among ORFs of uncertain function. The CDR3 consists of 15 residues. After removal of 3 bases from V and 0 bases from J, the junction contained 4 bases not matched to a gene. The CDR3 reads CASSHGTDANSDYTF. The covered CDR3 bases are TGTGCTAGCAGTCATGGGACAGATGCAAACTCC.

Worth noting for this clone: The genes and germline here are from mouse. The read ends 4 residues early relative to the CDR3; the germline J gene fills the gap. The chain joins TRBV19 to TRBJ2-1; TRBD2 aligns across 14 bases. Germline loops: CDR1 FNHDT, CDR2 SITEND (reference sequence). The CDR3 extends over 16 amino acids. J was trimmed by 5 bases and V by 3 bases; bases with no gene match: 4. The DNA read from the CDR3 is TGTGCCAGCAGTAGGGACTGGGGGGGCGCGCATGCT. Residues: CASSRDWGGAHA. The CDR3 reads in full as CASSRDWGGAHAEQFF. The entire variable domain, with the rest obtained from reference TRBV19 and TRBJ2-1, is as follows: GGIITQTPKFLIGQEGQKLTLKCQQNFNHDTMYWYRQDSGKGLRLIYYSITENDLQKGDLSEGYDASREKKSSFSLTVTSAQKNEMAVFLCASSRDWGGAHAEQFFGPGTRLTVL.

A word on this clone: Each gene name is a mouse one. Sequencing ends 4 residues short of the CDR3 end; the germline J gene provides the rest. This chain joins TRBV13-3 and TRBJ2-4, with 9 bases that match TRBD1. The CDR3 covers 17 residues. V shed 3 bases, J shed 1 base, and the junction held 9 bases outside the gene matches. Per germline, CDR1 NNHDY and CDR2 SYVADS. The DNA read from the CDR3 is TGTGCCAGCAGTGGTGGACAGGGGAGGAATGGTCAAAAC. This translates into CASSGGQGRNGQN. In full, the CDR3 is CASSGGQGRNGQNTLYF.

This clone was picked up a small number of times. Gene names refer to mouse genes. Distinct nucleotide sequences in the sample also encode this CDR3. The CDR3 bases that were read are TGTGCTAGCAGTTTAAGTGGACAAAACTATGCT. Encoded protein: CASSLSGQNYA. From start to end, the CDR3 is CASSLSGQNYAEQFF. The V and J genes are TRBV29 and TRBJ2-1; perhaps TRBD1 as D (5 bases). Read data end 4 residues before the CDR3 end; the end is taken from the germline J gene. Trimming took 2 bases from V and 1 from J, leaving 9 bases between them. CDR3 size: 15 residues. Looked up from germline, CDR1 is MSHET and CDR2 is SYDVDS.

A word on this clone: The germline and genes are mouse ones. Coverage ceases 4 residues before the CDR3 finishes, and the germline J gene fills in the end. The chain recombines TRBV13-3 with TRBJ2-5; 8 nucleotides match TRBD2. The V gene's germline CDR1 is NNHDY and CDR2 SYVADS. With V trimmed by 1 base and J by 0 bases, 4 bases remained unmatched. This CDR3 comprises 16 residues. CDR3 bases read: TGTGCCAGCAGTGATTCTGGGGGGATTAACCAAGAC. Amino acid sequence: CASSDSGGINQD. The CDR3 in its entirety is CASSDSGGINQDTQYF.

About this clone: With a much larger clone just one base away, this may be a read error. The gene names here belong to mouse. The read ends 4 residues shy of where the CDR3 ends; the end is completed using the germline J gene. V is TRBV24 and J is TRBJ2-1, with TRBD1 matching 7 bases. Germline V gives CDR1 KGHTA, CDR2 FRNEEI. The V and J ends lost 4 bases and 4 bases, in that order; junction bases with no gene match: 1. CDR3 length equals 13 residues. CDR3 bases read: TGTGCCAGCAGTCCGGGACAGTATGCT. Its protein product is CASSPGQYA. The whole CDR3 sequence reads CASSPGQYAEQFF.

This clone occurred a few times. Genes and germline are mouse. The read falls 4 residues short of the CDR3 end, and the missing part is taken from the germline J gene. V gene TRBV13-3 combines with J gene TRBJ2-3, with 8 bases aligning to TRBD2. CDR3 length: 16 residues. V was clipped by 2 bases and J by 0 bases; unmatched bases: 5. Looked up from germline, CDR1 is NNHDY and CDR2 is SYVADS. Partial CDR3 DNA: TGTGCCAGCAGTGAAGGGGGGGCCAATAGTGCAGAA. Amino acid sequence: CASSEGGANSAE. The full CDR3 sequence reads CASSEGGANSAETLYF.

This clone was seen more than once but under ten times. Genes and germline come from the mouse. The read comes to an end 4 residues before the CDR3 does, leaving the germline J gene to fill in the end. The same CDR3 can be traced to other DNA sequences in this sample. This chain joins TRBV5 and TRBJ2-3, with 9 bases lining up with TRBD2. This CDR3 is built from 16 residues. The ends lost 0 bases at V and 1 base at J; junction bases unmatched: 2. In germline, CDR1 is LGHNA, CDR2 YNLKQL (reference sequence). The CDR3 region is CASSQDLGGGAETLYF. The DNA read from the CDR3 is TGTGCCAGCAGCCAAGATCTGGGGGGGGGTGCAGAA.

Regarding this clone: Genes and germline come from the mouse. The read terminates 3 residues ahead of where the CDR3 ends, so the germline J gene completes it. This sequence joins TRBV13-2 and TRBJ1-6; D might be TRBD1 (5 bases). TRBJ1-6 is placed among ORFs of uncertain function. The V end lost 0 bases, the J end lost 6 bases, and 7 bases lay between the germline ends. This CDR3 is built from 14 residues. The germline V gene has CDR1 NNHNN and CDR2 SYGAGS (reference sequence). The part of the CDR3 DNA that was read is TGTGCCAGCGGTGATGTTGACAGTAATTCGCCC. Translating it yields CASGDVDSNSP. The entire CDR3 reads CASGDVDSNSPLYF.